The clone carrying this T cell receptor (beta chain) was counted at least ten times. Its target is unknown. The trim removed 0 bases at V and 2 bases at J, leaving 8 bases unmatched. CDR1 is MNHEY, CDR2 SVGEGT, per germline. The CDR3 is made up of 17 amino acids. Each CDR3 protein gets one entry after TCRdb re-called the 5' RACE reads with MiXCR. The sample yields approximately 600,000 distinct CDR3 sequences, approximately 9.6% seen once. The data derive from a study of identical twins. Study-wide points: Researchers reported weaker excess twin sharing in beta out-of-frame sequences. Conclusions rested on cross-sectional statistics rather than following the same donors.

The data also belong to a second study, concerning yellow fever vaccine responses in identical twins.

Sample: PBMCs. This chain joins TRBV6-2 or TRBV6-3 and TRBJ2-5; 8 nucleotides match TRBD2. This TCR was sampled from a woman aged 18-29 years in good health. CDR3 DNA sequence: TGTGCCAGCAGTTACTCTGAGGCGGGAGGCCCACAAGAGACCCAGTACTTC. Its translation: CASSYSEAGGPQETQYF.